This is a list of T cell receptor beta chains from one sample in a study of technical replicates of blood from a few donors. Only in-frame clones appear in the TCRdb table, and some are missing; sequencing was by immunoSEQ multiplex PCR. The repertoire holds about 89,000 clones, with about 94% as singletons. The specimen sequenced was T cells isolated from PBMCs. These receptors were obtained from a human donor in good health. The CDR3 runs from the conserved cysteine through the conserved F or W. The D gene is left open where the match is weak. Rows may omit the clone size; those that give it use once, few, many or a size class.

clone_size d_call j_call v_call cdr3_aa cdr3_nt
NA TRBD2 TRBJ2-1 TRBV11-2 CAGSLFLAGGVNEQFF TGTGCCGGCAGCTTATTTTTAGCGGGAGGAGTGAATGAGCAGTTCTTC
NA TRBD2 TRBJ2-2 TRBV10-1 CASSPPAGDYNGELFF TGCGCCAGCAGCCCGCCGGCGGGAGACTACAACGGGGAGCTGTTTTTT
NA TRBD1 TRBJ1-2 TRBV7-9 CASSSSTGNYTF TGTGCCAGCAGCTCCTCGACAGGGAACTACACCTTC
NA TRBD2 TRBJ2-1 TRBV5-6 CASSLVVAGGLGSGFF TGTGCCAGCAGCTTGGTGGTAGCGGGAGGTCTTGGCAGTGGGTTCTTC
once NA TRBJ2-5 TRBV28 CASKPRGLRETQYF TGTGCCAGCAAGCCGAGAGGCCTCCGGGAGACCCAGTACTTC
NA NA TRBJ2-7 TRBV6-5 CASSFDSTSYEQYF TGTGCCAGCAGTTTCGACAGCACCTCCTACGAGCAGTACTTC
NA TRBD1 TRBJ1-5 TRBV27 CASSSDRGSQPQHF TGTGCCAGCAGTTCCGACAGGGGGAGCCAGCCCCAGCATTTT
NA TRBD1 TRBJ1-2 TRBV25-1 CASSERDSYGYTF TGTGCCAGCAGTGAACGGGACAGCTATGGCTACACCTTC
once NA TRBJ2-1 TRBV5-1 CASSLGAGPWNEQFF TGCGCCAGCAGCTTGGGTGCGGGTCCTTGGAATGAGCAGTTCTTC
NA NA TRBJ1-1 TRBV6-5 CASRDAGTVGTEAFF TGTGCCAGCAGAGACGCGGGTACCGTAGGAACTGAAGCTTTCTTT
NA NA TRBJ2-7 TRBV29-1 CSVEDGGNGYEQYF TGCAGCGTTGAAGATGGCGGGAATGGGTACGAGCAGTACTTC